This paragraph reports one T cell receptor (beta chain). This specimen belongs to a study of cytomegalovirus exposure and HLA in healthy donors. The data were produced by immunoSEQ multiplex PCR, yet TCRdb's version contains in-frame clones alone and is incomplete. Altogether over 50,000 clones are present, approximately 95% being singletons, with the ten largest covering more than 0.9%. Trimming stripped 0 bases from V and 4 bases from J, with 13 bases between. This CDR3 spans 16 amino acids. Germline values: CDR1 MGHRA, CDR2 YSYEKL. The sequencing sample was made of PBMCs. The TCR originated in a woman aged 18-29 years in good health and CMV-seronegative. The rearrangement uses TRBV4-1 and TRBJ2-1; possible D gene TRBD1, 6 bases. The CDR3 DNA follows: TGCGCCAGCAGCCAAGATCTCCTAGGGGGATACAATGAGCAGTTCTTC. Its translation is CASSQDLLGGYNEQFF.